This T cell receptor (beta chain) came from a study of blood T cell repertoires in COVID-19. At the level of the study: Both acute and convalescent COVID-19 samples were obtained from the United States, Italy and Spain. PBMCs, B-cell-depleted T cells, or T cells were the source of the cDNA or gDNA that made up the material.

Authors' data handling: For nucleated cells, counts were estimated from reference gene primer amplification. Clones were sequenced by immunoSEQ multiplex PCR, and TCRdb holds only the in-frame ones, with some missing. From that table come the V and J calls and clone size; the DNA was used to work out D and trimming. There are about 260,000 clones in the sample; about 87% occur only once, and about 5% lies in the top ten. This CDR3 is 14 amino acids long. CDR1 and CDR2 from the germline V gene are GTSNPN and SVGIG (reference sequence). V shed 4 bases and J shed 7 bases, with 20 bases lying between them.

The sequence came from a woman aged 55-70 years with COVID-19, enrolled during active disease. The J gene is TRBJ2-7, the V gene TRBV30; D is uncertain. Sequenced input: peripheral blood. CDR3 sequence (DNA): TGTGCCTGGAACACACGACTCCCACTGAGGGAGCAGTACTTC. It specifies CAWNTRLPLREQYF.